What follows are 16 T cell receptor beta chains derived from one specimen sequenced in a study of T cells after yellow fever vaccination. Each CDR3 protein is one row after TCRdb ran MiXCR on the 5' RACE reads. Altogether hundreds of thousands of distinct CDR3 sequences are present, 9% to 15% being singletons, with the ten largest covering 15%. Sequencing was performed on PBMCs, taken on the day of the yellow fever booster vaccination. The receptors shown here come from a young man who received the YFV17D yellow fever vaccine.

This clonotype occurred many times. The rearrangement uses TRBV2 and TRBJ2-2, with D uncertain. Germline-derived CDR1 and CDR2 are SNHLY and FYNNEI. Trimming pared 4 bases from V and 4 bases from J, leaving 10 bases between. This CDR3 is built from 14 residues. CDR3 nucleotides: TGTGCCAGCAGTGTTAGGGTCGGCACCGGGGAGCTGTTTTTT. The encoded protein is CASSVRVGTGELFF. The entire variable domain, with the rest obtained from reference TRBV2 and TRBJ2-2, is as follows: EPEVTQTPSHQVTQMGQEVILRCVPISNHLYFYWYRQILGQKVEFLVSFYNNEISEKSEIFDDQFSVERPDGSNFTLKIRSTKLEDSAMYFCASSVRVGTGELFFGEGSRLTVL.

This chain connects TRBV5-1 to TRBJ1-1; 7 bases fit TRBD1. The V gene end was trimmed by 1 base and the J gene end by 7 bases; junction bases not matched to a gene: 16. CDR3 length: 17 residues. The germline CDR1 and CDR2 sequences are SGHRS and YFSETQ. CDR3 amino acids: CASSLNSGQGGAGEAFF. The CDR3 coding sequence is TGCGCCAGCAGCTTGAATTCCGGCCAAGGGGGCGCGGGTGAAGCTTTCTTT.

A few counts support this clonotype. The chain employs TRBV7-3 and TRBJ2-1; 7 nucleotides align to TRBD2. The V segment lost 2 bases and the J segment 0 bases; nucleotides outside the gene matches: 10. The CDR3 totals 18 residues. Per germline, CDR1 SGHTA and CDR2 FQGTGA. The chain's CDR3 is CASSLDFGRTFSYNEQFF. CDR3 bases: TGTGCCAGCAGCTTAGACTTCGGGAGGACCTTCTCCTACAATGAGCAGTTCTTC.

This clonotype was counted a few times. The chain is built from TRBV10-2 and TRBJ2-7, with TRBD1 identical over 9 bases. J was trimmed by 6 bases and V by 3 bases; bases with no gene match: 12. The CDR3 has 16 amino acids. CDR1 and CDR2 from the germline V gene are WSHSY and SAAADI. The CDR3 loop is CASSDLRDRVSGEQYF. In DNA, the CDR3 is TGCGCCAGCAGTGATCTTCGGGACAGGGTGTCGGGCGAGCAGTACTTC.

In its sample, this clonotype was seen many times. The CDR3 DNA reads TGTGCCAGCAGATCGTACGGGGGTAACACTGAAGCTTTCTTT. Its translation: CASRSYGGNTEAFF. This rearrangement joins TRBV7-2 to TRBJ1-1, with D maybe TRBD1 (5 bases). Germline V gives CDR1 SGHTA, CDR2 FQGNSA. The CDR3 is 14 amino acids. Trimming stripped 6 bases from V and 2 bases from J, with 13 bases between.

This clonotype came up a few times. J is TRBJ1-1 and V is TRBV20-1, with D possibly TRBD1 on 5 matching bases. Germline-derived CDR1 and CDR2 are DFQATT and SNEGSKA (reference sequence). This CDR3 has 14 residues. With 2 bases removed from V and 2 bases from J, the gap between germline ends came to 12 bases. This chain's CDR3 is CSARQGGFNTEAFF. DNA of the CDR3: TGCAGTGCTAGACAGGGAGGTTTCAACACTGAAGCTTTCTTT.

This clonotype was counted a few times. This chain joins TRBV12-3 or TRBV12-4 and TRBJ2-1; the match to TRBD2 covers 9 bases. The V and J ends lost 5 bases and 9 bases, in that order; junction bases with no gene match: 14. This CDR3 comprises 16 residues. The CDR3 DNA follows: TGTGCCAGCAGTCCCGAGAGGCTAGCGGGATTAGTTGAGCAGTTCTTC. It specifies CASSPERLAGLVEQFF.

This sequence joins TRBV12-3 or TRBV12-4 and TRBJ2-1; D is undetermined. CDR3 size: 15 residues. Trimming cost V 3 bases and J 1 base, with 10 bases left between them. CDR3 residues: CASSFRVGSYNEQFF. Here the CDR3 DNA reads TGTGCCAGCAGTTTTCGGGTGGGATCCTACAATGAGCAGTTCTTC.

The V call is TRBV29-1, the J call TRBJ2-1; possibly TRBD2 for D (7 bases). The CDR3 covers 13 residues. V was cut by 7 bases and J by 4 bases, with 14 bases left in between. Per germline, CDR1 SQVTM and CDR2 ANQGSEA. The CDR3 DNA follows: TGCAGCGGGGGGCGGGAGAGGTACAATGAGCAGTTCTTC. It translates to CSGGRERYNEQFF.

V gene TRBV7-2 combines with J gene TRBJ2-2; the D gene is possibly TRBD2 (6 bases). Trimming took off 6 bases at V and 1 base at J, with 12 bases between the two ends. Germline-derived CDR1 and CDR2 are SGHTA and FQGNSA. This CDR3 is built from 15 residues. The CDR3 sequence: CASSGLQLNTGELFF. CDR3 coding DNA: TGTGCCAGCAGTGGACTACAACTGAACACCGGGGAGCTGTTTTTT.

The chain couples TRBV20-1 to TRBJ2-1; D not certain. The germline gives CDR1 DFQATT, CDR2 SNEGSKA (reference sequence). The CDR3 is made up of 11 amino acids. Trimming cost V 3 bases and J 10 bases, with 10 bases left between them. The CDR3 DNA follows: TGCAGTGCTAGCCTGCGTGGGGAGCAGTTCTTC. The encoded protein is CSASLRGEQFF.

This clonotype has a handful of counts. The chain combines TRBV28 with TRBJ2-1, with 11 bases fitting TRBD2. Germline CDR1 is MDHEN and CDR2 is SYDVKM. This CDR3 comprises 15 residues. J was trimmed by 7 bases and V by 6 bases; bases with no gene match: 8. The CDR3 reads CASRSGTSGLNEQFF. The CDR3 nucleotides are TGTGCCAGCAGATCCGGGACTAGCGGACTTAATGAGCAGTTCTTC. The whole variable domain, filled in from reference TRBV28 and TRBJ2-1, reads DVKVTQSSRYLVKRTGEKVFLECVQDMDHENMFWYRQDPGLGLRLIYFSYDVKMKEKGDIPEGYSVSREKKERFSLILESASTNQTSMYLCASRSGTSGLNEQFFGPGTRLTVL.

This clonotype has ten or more counts. The chain is built from TRBV4-3 and TRBJ2-7, with D possibly TRBD2 on 6 matching bases. The CDR3 totals 14 residues. Germline lookup yields CDR1 LGHNA and CDR2 YSLEER. Trimming left V 1 base short and J 4 bases short, with 11 bases between. Written as DNA, the CDR3 is TGCGCCAGCAGCCAAGCCTCTAGCGCGTACGAGCAGTACTTC. This gives the protein CASSQASSAYEQYF.

This rearrangement joins TRBV6-5 to TRBJ2-1, with a possible D match to TRBD2 (5 bases). CDR1 and CDR2 from the germline V gene are MNHEY and SVGAGI. This CDR3 contains 17 residues. V lost 3 bases, J lost 4 bases, and 19 bases lay in between. This CDR3 is CASSYSPPSRLYNEQFF. The CDR3 region has the DNA TGTGCCAGCAGTTATTCCCCTCCTAGCCGGCTGTACAATGAGCAGTTCTTC.

The V call is TRBV7-3, the J call TRBJ2-3; 8 bases align to TRBD2. The J segment lost 3 bases and the V segment lost 8 bases, leaving 7 bases of the junction unmatched. This CDR3 contains 14 residues. Germline loops: CDR1 SGHTA, CDR2 FQGTGA. CDR3 in DNA: TGTGCCAGCGGTAGCGGGAAGATGACAGATACGCAGTATTTT. Translated, it gives CASGSGKMTDTQYF.

This clonotype was detected a few times. V gene TRBV9 combines with J gene TRBJ2-3; 8 bases map to TRBD2. Germline CDR1 reads SGDLS; CDR2 reads YYNGEE. This CDR3 region has 13 residues. Trimming at V came to 0 bases and at J to 13 bases, leaving 7 bases not matched to a gene. Here the CDR3 reads CASSVADSGKEYF. The CDR3 coding sequence is TGTGCCAGCAGCGTAGCGGATAGCGGGAAGGAGTATTTT. Full variable domain (outside the CDR3, taken from reference TRBV9 and TRBJ2-3): DSGVTQTPKHLITATGQRVTLRCSPRSGDLSVYWYQQSLDQGLQFLIQYYNGEERAKGNILERFSAQQFPDLHSELNLSSLELGDSALYFCASSVADSGKEYFGPGTRLTVL.